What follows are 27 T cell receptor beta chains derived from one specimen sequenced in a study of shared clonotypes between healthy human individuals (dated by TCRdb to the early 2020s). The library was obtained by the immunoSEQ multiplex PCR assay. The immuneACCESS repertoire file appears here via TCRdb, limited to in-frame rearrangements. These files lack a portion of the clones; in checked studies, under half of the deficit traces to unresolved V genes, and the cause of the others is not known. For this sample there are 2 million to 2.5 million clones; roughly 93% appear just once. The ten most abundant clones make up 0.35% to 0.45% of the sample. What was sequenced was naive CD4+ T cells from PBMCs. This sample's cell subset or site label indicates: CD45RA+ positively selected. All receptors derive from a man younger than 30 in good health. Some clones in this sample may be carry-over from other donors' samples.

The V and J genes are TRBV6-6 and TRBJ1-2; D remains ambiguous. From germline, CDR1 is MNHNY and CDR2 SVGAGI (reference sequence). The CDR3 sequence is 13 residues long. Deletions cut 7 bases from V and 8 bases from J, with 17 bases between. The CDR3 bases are TGTGCCAGCATGGTGGAGGTGGCGAGAGGCTACACCTTC. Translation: CASMVEVARGYTF.

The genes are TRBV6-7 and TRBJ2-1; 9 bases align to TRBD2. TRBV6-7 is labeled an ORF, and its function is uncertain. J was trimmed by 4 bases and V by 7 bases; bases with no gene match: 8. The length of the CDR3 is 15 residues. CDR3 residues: CASIDRTSAYNEQFF. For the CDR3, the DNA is TGTGCCAGCATCGACCGGACTAGCGCTTACAATGAGCAGTTCTTC.

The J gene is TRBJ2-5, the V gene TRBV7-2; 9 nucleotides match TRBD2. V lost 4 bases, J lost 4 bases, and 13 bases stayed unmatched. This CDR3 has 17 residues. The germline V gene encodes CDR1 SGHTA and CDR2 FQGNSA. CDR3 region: CASSSVQPGLASETQYF. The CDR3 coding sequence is TGTGCCAGCAGCTCCGTACAGCCGGGACTAGCTTCAGAGACCCAGTACTTC.

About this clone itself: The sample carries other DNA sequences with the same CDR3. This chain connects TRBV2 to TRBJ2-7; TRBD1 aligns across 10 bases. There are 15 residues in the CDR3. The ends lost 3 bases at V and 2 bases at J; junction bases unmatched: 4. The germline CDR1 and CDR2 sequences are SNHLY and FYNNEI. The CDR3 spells CASSEQTGGPYEQYF. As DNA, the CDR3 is TGTGCCAGCAGTGAGCAGACAGGGGGCCCCTACGAGCAGTACTTC.

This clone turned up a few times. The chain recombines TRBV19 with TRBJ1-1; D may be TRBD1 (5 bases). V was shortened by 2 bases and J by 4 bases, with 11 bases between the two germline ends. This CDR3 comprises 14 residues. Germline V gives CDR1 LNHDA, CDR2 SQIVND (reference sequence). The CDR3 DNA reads TGTGCCAGTAGTATATCAGGGATGGGCACTGAAGCTTTCTTT. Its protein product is CASSISGMGTEAFF.

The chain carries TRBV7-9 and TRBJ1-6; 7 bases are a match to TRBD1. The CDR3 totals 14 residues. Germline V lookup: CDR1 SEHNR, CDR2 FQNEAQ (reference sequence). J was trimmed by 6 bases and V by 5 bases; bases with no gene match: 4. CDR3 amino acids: CASSGDSGNSPLHF. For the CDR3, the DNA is TGTGCCAGCAGCGGGGACAGTGGTAATTCACCCCTCCACTTT. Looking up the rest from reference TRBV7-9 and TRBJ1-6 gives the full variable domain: DTGVSQNPRHKITKRGQNVTFRCDPISEHNRLYWYRQTLGQGPEFLTYFQNEAQLEKSRLLSDRFSAERPKGSFSTLEIQRTEQGDSAMYLCASSGDSGNSPLHFGNGTRLTVT.

This CDR3 is CASSQAVLAPSYEQYF. In DNA, the CDR3 is TGCGCCAGCAGCCAAGCTGTACTAGCTCCCTCCTACGAGCAGTACTTC. This chain links TRBV4-3 with TRBJ2-7; tentative D call: TRBD2 (6 bases). The CDR3 consists of 16 residues. Germline V gives CDR1 LGHNA, CDR2 YSLEER. Trimming took off 1 base at V and 0 bases at J, with 13 bases between the two ends.

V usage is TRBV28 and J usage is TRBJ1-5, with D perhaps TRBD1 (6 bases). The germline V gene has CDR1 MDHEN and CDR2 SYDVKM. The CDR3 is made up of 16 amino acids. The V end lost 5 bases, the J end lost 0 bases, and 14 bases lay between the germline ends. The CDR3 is CASSDPGDGSNQPQHF. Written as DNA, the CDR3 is TGTGCCAGCAGTGACCCAGGGGACGGTAGCAATCAGCCCCAGCATTTT.

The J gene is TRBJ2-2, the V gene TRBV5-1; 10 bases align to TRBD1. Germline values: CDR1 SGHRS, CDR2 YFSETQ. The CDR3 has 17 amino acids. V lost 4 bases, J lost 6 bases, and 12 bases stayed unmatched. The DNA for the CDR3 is TGCGCCAGCAGCCAAGGGCCCGGGACAGGGGAGGCCGGGGAGCTGTTTTTT. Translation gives CASSQGPGTGEAGELFF. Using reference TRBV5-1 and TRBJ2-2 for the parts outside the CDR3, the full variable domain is KAGVTQTPRYLIKTRGQQVTLSCSPISGHRSVSWYQQTPGQGLQFLFEYFSETQRNKGNFPGRFSGRQFSNSRSEMNVSTLELGDSALYLCASSQGPGTGEAGELFFGEGSRLTVL.

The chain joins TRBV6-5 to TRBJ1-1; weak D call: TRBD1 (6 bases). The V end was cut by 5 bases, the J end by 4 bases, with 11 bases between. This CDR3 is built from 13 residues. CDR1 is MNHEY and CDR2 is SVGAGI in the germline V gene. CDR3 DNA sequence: TGTGCCAGCAGTCTACAGGGATTCACTGAAGCTTTCTTT. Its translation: CASSLQGFTEAFF.

The CDR3 loop reads CASSLVGSTAYEQYF. The CDR3 DNA sequence: TGTGCCAGCAGCTTAGTGGGGTCGACAGCCTACGAGCAGTACTTC. The V call is TRBV7-9, the J call TRBJ2-7, with a tentative D call TRBD1 (5 bases). CDR3 length: 15 residues. Germline V gene data show CDR1 as SEHNR and CDR2 as FQNEAQ (reference sequence). Trimming took 1 base from V and 2 from J, leaving 12 bases between them. Variable domain in full (rest from reference TRBV7-9 and TRBJ2-7): DTGVSQNPRHKITKRGQNVTFRCDPISEHNRLYWYRQTLGQGPEFLTYFQNEAQLEKSRLLSDRFSAERPKGSFSTLEIQRTEQGDSAMYLCASSLVGSTAYEQYFGPGTRLTVT.

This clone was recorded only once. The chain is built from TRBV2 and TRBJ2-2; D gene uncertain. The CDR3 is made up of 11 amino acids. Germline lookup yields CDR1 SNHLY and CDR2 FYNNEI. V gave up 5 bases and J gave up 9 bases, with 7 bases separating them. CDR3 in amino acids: CASSTHRELFF. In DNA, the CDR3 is TGTGCCAGCAGTACCCACCGGGAGCTGTTTTTT.

The CDR3: CASSQEGTSSGNTIYF. The CDR3 DNA sequence: TGCGCCAGCAGCCAAGAGGGGACCAGCTCTGGAAACACCATATATTTT. The rearrangement joins TRBV4-1 to TRBJ1-3; TRBD1 might be the D (5 bases). Per the germline V gene, CDR1 is MGHRA and CDR2 is YSYEKL. The CDR3 has 16 residues. The germline V and J ends were trimmed by 0 bases and 0 bases, with 9 bases remaining between them.

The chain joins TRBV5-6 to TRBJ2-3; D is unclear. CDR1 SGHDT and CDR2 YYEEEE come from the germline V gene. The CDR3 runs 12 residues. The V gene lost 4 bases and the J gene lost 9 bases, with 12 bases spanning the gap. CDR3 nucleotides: TGTGCCAGCAGCCGTAATGAGGAGACGCAGTATTTT. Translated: CASSRNEETQYF.

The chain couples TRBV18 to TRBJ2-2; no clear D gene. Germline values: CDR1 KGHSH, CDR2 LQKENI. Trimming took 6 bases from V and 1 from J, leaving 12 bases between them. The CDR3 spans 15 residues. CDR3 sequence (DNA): TGTGCCAGCTCGATCAACCCACAGAACACCGGGGAGCTGTTTTTT. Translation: CASSINPQNTGELFF.

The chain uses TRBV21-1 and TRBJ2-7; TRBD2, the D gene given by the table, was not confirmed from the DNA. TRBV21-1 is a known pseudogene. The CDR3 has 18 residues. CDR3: CASHSLPWGLAANYEQYF. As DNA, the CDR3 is TGTGCCAGCCACAGCTTGCCTTGGGGACTAGCGGCCAACTACGAGCAGTACTTC.

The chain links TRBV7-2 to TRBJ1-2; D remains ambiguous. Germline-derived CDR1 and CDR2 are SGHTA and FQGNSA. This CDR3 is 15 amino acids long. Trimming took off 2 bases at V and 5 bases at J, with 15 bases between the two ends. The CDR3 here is CASSLNLVSSYGYTF. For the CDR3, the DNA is TGTGCCAGCAGCTTAAATTTGGTCTCTTCTTATGGCTACACCTTC.

The CDR3 DNA reads as TGTGCCAGCAGTGAAGGGACCCAGGGGGAGACCCAGTACTTC. Translated: CASSEGTQGETQYF. The chain recombines TRBV6-1 with TRBJ2-5; a weak D match, TRBD1 (6 bases). Germline V gene lookup returns CDR1 MNHNS and CDR2 SASEGT. Trimming stripped 1 base from V and 5 bases from J, with 11 bases between. This CDR3 spans 14 amino acids.

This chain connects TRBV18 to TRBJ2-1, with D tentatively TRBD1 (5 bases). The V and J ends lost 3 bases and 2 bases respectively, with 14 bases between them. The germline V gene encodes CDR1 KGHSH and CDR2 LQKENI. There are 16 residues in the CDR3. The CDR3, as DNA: TGTGCCAGCTCACCGGTGAACAGGAAGACCTACAATGAGCAGTTCTTC. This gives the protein CASSPVNRKTYNEQFF.

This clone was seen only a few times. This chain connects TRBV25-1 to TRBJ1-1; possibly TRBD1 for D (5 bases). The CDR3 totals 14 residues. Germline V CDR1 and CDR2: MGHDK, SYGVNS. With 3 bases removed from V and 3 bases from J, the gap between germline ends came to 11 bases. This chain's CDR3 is CASSESVGDTEAFF. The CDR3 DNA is TGTGCCAGCAGTGAGTCTGTAGGGGACACTGAAGCTTTCTTT.

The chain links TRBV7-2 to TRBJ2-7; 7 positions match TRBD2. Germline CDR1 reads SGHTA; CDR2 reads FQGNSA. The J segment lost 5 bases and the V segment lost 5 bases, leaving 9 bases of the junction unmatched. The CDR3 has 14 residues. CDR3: CASSTLAAGDEQYF. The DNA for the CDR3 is TGTGCCAGCAGCACCCTAGCGGCGGGGGACGAGCAGTACTTC. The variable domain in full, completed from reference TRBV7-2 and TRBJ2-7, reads GAGVSQSPSNKVTEKGKDVELRCDPISGHTALYWYRQSLGQGLEFLIYFQGNSAPDKSGLPSDRFSAERTGGSVSTLTIQRTQQEDSAVYLCASSTLAAGDEQYFGPGTRLTVT.

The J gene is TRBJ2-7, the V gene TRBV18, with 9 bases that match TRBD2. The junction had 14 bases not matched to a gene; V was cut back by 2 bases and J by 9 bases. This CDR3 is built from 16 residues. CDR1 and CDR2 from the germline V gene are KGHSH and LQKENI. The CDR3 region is CASSPIGVAGEIGQYF. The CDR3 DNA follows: TGTGCCAGCTCACCAATAGGAGTAGCGGGAGAGATTGGGCAGTACTTC.

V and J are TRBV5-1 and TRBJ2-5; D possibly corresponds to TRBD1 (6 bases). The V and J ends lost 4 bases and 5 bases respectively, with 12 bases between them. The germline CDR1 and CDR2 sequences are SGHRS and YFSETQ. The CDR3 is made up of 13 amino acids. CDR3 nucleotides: TGCGCCAGCAGCAGGACAGTTCGGGAGACCCAGTACTTC. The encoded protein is CASSRTVRETQYF.

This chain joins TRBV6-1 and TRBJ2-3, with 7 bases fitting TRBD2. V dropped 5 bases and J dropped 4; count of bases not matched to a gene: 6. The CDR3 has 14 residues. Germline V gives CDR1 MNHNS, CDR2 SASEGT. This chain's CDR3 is CASSQWRESDTQYF. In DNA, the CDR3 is TGTGCCAGCAGTCAATGGCGGGAGTCAGATACGCAGTATTTT.

The CDR3 reads CASRNRREKLFF. CDR3 bases: TGTGCCAGCCGAAACCGAAGGGAAAAACTGTTTTTT. The chain carries TRBV7-8 and TRBJ1-4, with D unresolved. CDR1 is SGHVS and CDR2 is FQNEAQ in the germline V gene. V lost 8 bases and J 8 bases, leaving 12 bases between the germline ends. This CDR3 region has 12 residues.

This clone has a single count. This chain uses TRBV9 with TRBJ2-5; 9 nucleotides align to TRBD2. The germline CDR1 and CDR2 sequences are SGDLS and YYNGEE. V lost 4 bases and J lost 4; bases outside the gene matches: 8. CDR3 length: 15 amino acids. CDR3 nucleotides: TGTGCCAGCAGCCGAATAGCGGGAGCAATAGAGACCCAGTACTTC. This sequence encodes CASSRIAGAIETQYF.

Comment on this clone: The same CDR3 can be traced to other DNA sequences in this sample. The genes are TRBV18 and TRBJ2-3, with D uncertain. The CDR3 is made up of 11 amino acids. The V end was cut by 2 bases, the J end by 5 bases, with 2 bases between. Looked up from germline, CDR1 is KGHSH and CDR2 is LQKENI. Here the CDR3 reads CASSPIDTQYF. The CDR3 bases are TGTGCCAGCTCACCAATAGATACGCAGTATTTT.